A selection of T cell receptor beta chains follows, all from one sample in a study of shared clonotypes between healthy human individuals. The method was immunoSEQ multiplex PCR; TCRdb's version includes in-frame clones alone and lacks a portion of them. The table shows 300,000 to 400,000 clones, with around 79% occurring only once. The sample comprised memory CD4+ T cells sorted from blood. Receptor source: a man under 40 in good health. CDR3s include the opening cysteine and the closing phenylalanine or tryptophan. The D gene is left open where the match is weak. Not every row has a clone size; where given, it reads once, few, many or a size class.

clone_size: -; d_call: -; j_call: TRBJ2-1; v_call: TRBV5-4; cdr3_aa: CASRPRGAWNEQFF; cdr3_nt: TGTGCCAGCAGACCAAGGGGGGCCTGGAATGAGCAGTTCTTC
clone_size: -; d_call: -; j_call: TRBJ2-7; v_call: TRBV9; cdr3_aa: CASSVGALGSNEQYF; cdr3_nt: TGTGCCAGCAGCGTAGGGGCACTAGGAAGCAACGAGCAGTACTTC
clone_size: many; d_call: TRBD1; j_call: TRBJ1-2; v_call: TRBV9; cdr3_aa: CASSPSQAGGNGYTF; cdr3_nt: TGTGCCAGCAGTCCGTCTCAAGCAGGGGGCAATGGCTACACCTTC
clone_size: -; d_call: -; j_call: TRBJ1-3; v_call: TRBV11-2; cdr3_aa: CASSSWALHRSSGNTIYF; cdr3_nt: TGTGCCAGCAGCTCCTGGGCACTTCATAGGAGCTCTGGAAACACCATATATTTT
clone_size: -; d_call: TRBD2; j_call: TRBJ2-1; v_call: TRBV10-3; cdr3_aa: CAISEKGLADNEQFF; cdr3_nt: TGTGCCATCAGTGAGAAGGGACTAGCAGACAATGAGCAGTTCTTC
clone_size: -; d_call: -; j_call: TRBJ2-5; v_call: TRBV11-2; cdr3_aa: CASSHGLRQGGQETQYF; cdr3_nt: TGTGCCAGCAGCCACGGGCTCCGACAGGGAGGCCAAGAGACCCAGTACTTC
clone_size: -; d_call: TRBD2; j_call: TRBJ2-3; v_call: TRBV7-6; cdr3_aa: CATGNGRADTQYF; cdr3_nt: TGTGCCACCGGGAACGGGAGGGCAGATACGCAGTATTTT
clone_size: -; d_call: -; j_call: TRBJ2-7; v_call: TRBV9; cdr3_aa: CASSGGVTSSYEQYF; cdr3_nt: TGTGCCAGCAGCGGGGGGGTAACGTCCTCCTACGAGCAGTACTTC
clone_size: -; d_call: TRBD1; j_call: TRBJ1-1; v_call: TRBV5-1; cdr3_aa: CASRWTGDNTEAFF; cdr3_nt: TGCGCCAGCAGATGGACAGGCGATAACACTGAAGCTTTCTTT
clone_size: -; d_call: -; j_call: TRBJ1-2; v_call: TRBV6-5; cdr3_aa: CATGVVRGYTF; cdr3_nt: TGTGCCACCGGGGTGGTTAGGGGCTACACCTTC
clone_size: -; d_call: -; j_call: TRBJ2-1; v_call: TRBV27; cdr3_aa: CASRPYPLGVSSYNEQFF; cdr3_nt: TGTGCCAGCAGGCCTTATCCCCTCGGGGTAAGCTCCTACAATGAGCAGTTCTTC
clone_size: once; d_call: -; j_call: TRBJ2-5; v_call: TRBV19; cdr3_aa: CASTRRGGPGATQYF; cdr3_nt: TGTGCCAGCACCCGGAGGGGTGGGCCCGGGGCGACCCAGTACTTC
clone_size: -; d_call: -; j_call: TRBJ1-1; v_call: TRBV28; cdr3_aa: CASSSSSRGAFF; cdr3_nt: TGTGCCAGCAGTTCTAGTTCCAGGGGAGCTTTCTTT
clone_size: -; d_call: TRBD2; j_call: TRBJ2-7; v_call: TRBV9; cdr3_aa: CASSVRLAGDEQYF; cdr3_nt: TGTGCCAGCAGCGTACGACTAGCGGGAGACGAGCAGTACTTC
clone_size: -; d_call: -; j_call: TRBJ2-1; v_call: TRBV7-2; cdr3_aa: CASSRLLGEQFF; cdr3_nt: TGTGCCAGCAGCCGGCTACTGGGTGAGCAGTTCTTC
clone_size: -; d_call: TRBD2; j_call: TRBJ2-1; v_call: TRBV30; cdr3_aa: CAYRLAGEYNEQFF; cdr3_nt: TGTGCCTACAGACTAGCGGGAGAGTACAATGAGCAGTTCTTC
clone_size: -; d_call: -; j_call: TRBJ2-1; v_call: TRBV6-6; cdr3_aa: CASSYTLFNEQFF; cdr3_nt: TGTGCCAGCAGTTACACGCTGTTCAATGAGCAGTTCTTC
clone_size: -; d_call: -; j_call: TRBJ2-7; v_call: TRBV11-1; cdr3_aa: CASSLVPGALYEQYF; cdr3_nt: TGTGCCAGCAGCTTAGTTCCAGGGGCACTCTACGAGCAGTACTTC
clone_size: -; d_call: -; j_call: TRBJ1-4; v_call: TRBV5-4; cdr3_aa: CASSLGAGGTGEKLFF; cdr3_nt: TGTGCCAGCAGCTTGGGCGCGGGGGGCACTGGAGAAAAACTGTTTTTT
clone_size: -; d_call: -; j_call: TRBJ2-1; v_call: TRBV18; cdr3_aa: CASSPGPHNEQFF; cdr3_nt: TGTGCCAGCTCACCAGGACCACACAATGAGCAGTTCTTC
clone_size: -; d_call: TRBD1; j_call: TRBJ1-5; v_call: TRBV6-1; cdr3_aa: CASSSGTGSYQPQHF; cdr3_nt: TGTGCCAGCAGTTCCGGGACAGGGTCATATCAGCCCCAGCATTTT
clone_size: -; d_call: -; j_call: TRBJ1-1; v_call: TRBV9; cdr3_aa: CASSPQAGPTEAFF; cdr3_nt: TGTGCCAGCAGCCCTCAAGCAGGGCCCACTGAAGCTTTCTTT
clone_size: few; d_call: -; j_call: TRBJ2-1; v_call: TRBV5-1; cdr3_aa: CASSPGRGGYNEQFF; cdr3_nt: TGCGCCAGCAGCCCGGGACGCGGAGGTTACAATGAGCAGTTCTTC
clone_size: -; d_call: -; j_call: TRBJ1-1; v_call: TRBV9; cdr3_aa: CASSVDLRGGDTEAFF; cdr3_nt: TGTGCCAGCAGCGTGGACTTGAGGGGTGGGGACACTGAAGCTTTCTTT
clone_size: -; d_call: -; j_call: TRBJ2-7; v_call: TRBV7-9; cdr3_aa: CASSPPGGRELEQYF; cdr3_nt: TGTGCCAGCAGCCCACCAGGGGGTCGGGAGCTAGAGCAGTACTTC
clone_size: -; d_call: -; j_call: TRBJ1-3; v_call: TRBV7-2; cdr3_aa: CASSLGTSGNTIYF; cdr3_nt: TGTGCCAGCAGCTTAGGGACGTCTGGAAACACCATATATTTT
clone_size: -; d_call: TRBD1; j_call: TRBJ1-2; v_call: TRBV19; cdr3_aa: CASSITRAGGYGYTF; cdr3_nt: TGTGCCAGTAGTATTACACGTGCAGGGGGCTATGGCTACACCTTC
clone_size: -; d_call: -; j_call: TRBJ2-5; v_call: TRBV5-1; cdr3_aa: CASRGGEGVGQETQYF; cdr3_nt: TGCGCCAGCCGAGGAGGAGAGGGTGTTGGGCAAGAGACCCAGTACTTC